The present T cell receptor beta chain was sequenced within a study of T cells after somatic rescue of genetic block. The V end lost 6 bases, the J end lost 1 base, and 12 bases lay between the germline ends. In germline, CDR1 is SGDLS, CDR2 YYNGEE. The length of the CDR3 is 14 residues. Some clones are missing from TCRdb's copy, which holds only in-frame ones; the method was immunoSEQ multiplex PCR. The table includes roughly 71,000 clones, roughly 88% detected once. Sequencing used peripheral blood mononuclear cells (PBMCs). The receptor comes from a young man. V and J are TRBV9 and TRBJ2-3; no definite D call. The CDR3 loop reads CASTPGLRTDTQYF. Written as DNA, the CDR3 is TGTGCCAGCACCCCGGGCCTCCGCACAGATACGCAGTATTTT. Variable domain in full (rest from reference TRBV9 and TRBJ2-3): DSGVTQTPKHLITATGQRVTLRCSPRSGDLSVYWYQQSLDQGLQFLIQYYNGEERAKGNILERFSAQQFPDLHSELNLSSLELGDSALYFCASTPGLRTDTQYFGPGTRLTVL.